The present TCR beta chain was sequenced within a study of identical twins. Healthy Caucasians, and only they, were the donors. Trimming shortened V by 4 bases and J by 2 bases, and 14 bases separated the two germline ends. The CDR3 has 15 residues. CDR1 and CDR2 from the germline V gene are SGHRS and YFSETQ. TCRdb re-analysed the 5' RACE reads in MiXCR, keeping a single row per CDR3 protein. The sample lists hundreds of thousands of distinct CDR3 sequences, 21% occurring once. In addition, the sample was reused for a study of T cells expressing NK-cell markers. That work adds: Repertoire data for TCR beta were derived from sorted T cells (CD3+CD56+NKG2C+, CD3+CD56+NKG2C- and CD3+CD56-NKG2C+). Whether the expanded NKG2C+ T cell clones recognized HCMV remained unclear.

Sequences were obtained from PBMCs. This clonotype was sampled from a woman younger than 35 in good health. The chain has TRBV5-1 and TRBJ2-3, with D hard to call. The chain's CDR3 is CASSPSPAYTDTQYF. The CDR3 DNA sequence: TGCGCCAGCAGCCCCTCGCCAGCTTACACAGATACGCAGTATTTT.